The text below deals with one T cell receptor (beta chain). Its specificity is unknown. It was with 60 Vbeta and 13 Jbeta primers that the PCR ran. The method was immunoSEQ multiplex PCR; TCRdb's version includes in-frame clones alone and lacks a portion of them. The sample lists roughly 130,000 clones; roughly 70% were seen once. This CDR3 has 15 amino acids. Germline V gives CDR1 KGHSH, CDR2 LQKENI. V shed 2 bases, J shed 0 bases, and the junction held 1 base outside the gene matches. This record belongs to a study of cytomegalovirus exposure and HLA in healthy donors. Across the study: Within an early data release were around 80 million unique TCRs drawn from HLA-typed donors.

Whole-study results and caveats: Previously analyzed data showed that most TCR beta V segments were productive at a frequency of about 87% or about 30%. TCR beta V- and J-gene trimming, according to a later analysis, was linked to a missense DCLRE1C variant. The HLA-A and HLA-B alleles of most subjects were reportedly predicted accurately from TCR beta sequences.

This sequence joins TRBV18 and TRBJ2-1, with TRBD1 matching 7 bases. The sequenced sample consisted of PBMCs. The source of this sequence is a middle-aged man in good health and CMV-seropositive. In nucleotides, the CDR3 is TGTGCCAGCTCACCAGCAGGGGGCTCCTACAATGAGCAGTTCTTC. Protein: CASSPAGGSYNEQFF.